The 8 T cell receptor beta chains presented below share a single source sample, sequenced in a study of shared clonotypes between healthy human individuals. TCRdb's copy holds only in-frame clones and misses some; the assay was immunoSEQ multiplex PCR. The repertoire holds about 960,000 clones, with less than 85% as singletons. Sequenced sample: memory CD4+ T cells sorted from blood. The subset: CD45RA-negative fraction. The receptor set was obtained from a man aged 18-30 years in good health.

The chain couples TRBV5-6 to TRBJ2-5; D uncertain. The CDR3 is 16 amino acids. The V gene's germline CDR1 is SGHDT and CDR2 YYEEEE. V lost 1 base and J 0 bases, leaving 13 bases between the germline ends. CDR3 nucleotide sequence: TGTGCCAGCAGCTTGATTGGGGTCAGCAACCAAGAGACCCAGTACTTC. It translates to CASSLIGVSNQETQYF. The full variable domain, completed using reference TRBV5-6 and TRBJ2-5, is DAGVTQSPTHLIKTRGQQVTLRCSPKSGHDTVSWYQQALGQGPQFIFQYYEEEERQRGNFPDRFSGHQFPNYSSELNVNALLLGDSALYLCASSLIGVSNQETQYFGPGTRLLVL.

The J gene is TRBJ2-7, the V gene TRBV7-2; D is tentatively TRBD1 or TRBD2 (5 bases each). The germline gives CDR1 SGHTA, CDR2 FQGNSA. Deletions cut 0 bases from V and 6 bases from J, with 9 bases between. This CDR3 region has 13 residues. CDR3 sequence: CASSLASGLEQYF. The CDR3 nucleotides are TGTGCCAGCAGCTTAGCATCGGGGCTCGAGCAGTACTTC.

The CDR3 nucleotides are TGTGCCAGCAGCCCCAAGAGCGGGAGTAGGAATGAAAAACTGTTTTTT. Translation gives CASSPKSGSRNEKLFF. This rearrangement joins TRBV14 to TRBJ1-4; D is uncertain. Germline CDR1 is SGHDN and CDR2 is FVKESK. V lost 4 bases, J lost 5 bases, and 17 bases lay in between. The length of the CDR3 is 16 residues.

This chain links TRBV5-1 with TRBJ1-1; unclear D gene. Germline-derived CDR1 and CDR2 are SGHRS and YFSETQ. Trimming removed 4 bases at V and 0 bases at J, with 7 bases between. The CDR3 length is 13 residues. As DNA, the CDR3 is TGCGCCAGCAGCCAGACAATGAACACTGAAGCTTTCTTT. Protein: CASSQTMNTEAFF.

This chain uses TRBV11-2 with TRBJ1-3; weak D call: TRBD1 (5 bases). V was cut by 1 base and J by 9 bases, with 16 bases left in between. CDR3 length: 15 residues. CDR1 and CDR2 from the germline V gene are SGHAT and FQNNGV. CDR3 protein: CASSLGGTVRGTIYF. The CDR3, as DNA: TGTGCCAGCAGCTTAGGAGGGACCGTGCGGGGCACCATATATTTT.

The rearrangement uses TRBV25-1 and TRBJ1-4; D unresolved. Trimming cost V 6 bases and J 7 bases, with 6 bases left between them. The CDR3 contains 11 residues. Looked up from germline, CDR1 is MGHDK and CDR2 is SYGVNS. The CDR3 loop reads CASRIAEKLFF. The CDR3 nucleotides read TGTGCCAGCAGAATTGCTGAAAAACTGTTTTTT.

This clone appeared many times. One end of the junction does not line up with germline, which may come from a read error. The chain links TRBV28 to TRBJ2-5, with 9 bases aligning to TRBD1. Looked up from germline, CDR1 is MDHEN and CDR2 is SYDVKM. The CDR3 is made up of 18 amino acids. DNA of the CDR3: TGTGCCACCAGTCCCGACAGGGGGAATTCCCCGTACCAAGAGACCCAGTACTTC. Translating it yields CATSPDRGNSPYQETQYF.

The rearrangement uses TRBV30 and TRBJ2-7; 8 bases align to TRBD1. CDR1 and CDR2 from the germline V gene are GTSNPN and SVGIG (reference sequence). The CDR3 has 15 amino acids. J gave up 3 bases and V 3 bases, and 10 bases lay outside the gene matches. Here the CDR3 reads CAWRHRTGSFYEQYF. The CDR3 nucleotides are TGTGCCTGGAGGCATAGGACAGGGTCATTCTACGAGCAGTACTTC. The full variable domain, rest sourced from reference TRBV30 and TRBJ2-7, is SQTIHQWPATLVQPVGSPLSLECTVEGTSNPNLYWYRQAAGRGLQLLFYSVGIGQISSEVPQNLSASRPQDRQFILSSKKLLLSDSGFYLCAWRHRTGSFYEQYFGPGTRLTVT.